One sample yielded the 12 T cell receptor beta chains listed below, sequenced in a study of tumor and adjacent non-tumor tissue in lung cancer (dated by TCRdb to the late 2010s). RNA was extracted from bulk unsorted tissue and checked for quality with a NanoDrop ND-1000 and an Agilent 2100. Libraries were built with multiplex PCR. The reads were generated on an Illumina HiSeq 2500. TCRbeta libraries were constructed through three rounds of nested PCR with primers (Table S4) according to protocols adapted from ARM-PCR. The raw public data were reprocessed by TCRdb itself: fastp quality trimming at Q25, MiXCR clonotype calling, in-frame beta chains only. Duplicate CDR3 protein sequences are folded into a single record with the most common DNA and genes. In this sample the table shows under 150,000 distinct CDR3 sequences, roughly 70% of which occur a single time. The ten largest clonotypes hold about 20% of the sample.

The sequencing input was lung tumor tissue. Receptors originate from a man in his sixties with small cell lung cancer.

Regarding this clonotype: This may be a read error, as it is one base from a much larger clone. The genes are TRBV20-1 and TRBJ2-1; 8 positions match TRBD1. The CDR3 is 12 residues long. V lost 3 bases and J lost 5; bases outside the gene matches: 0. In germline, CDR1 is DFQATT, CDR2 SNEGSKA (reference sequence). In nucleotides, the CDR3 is TGCAGTGCTAGGGACAGGGACAATGAGCAGTTCTTC. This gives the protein CSARDRDNEQFF.

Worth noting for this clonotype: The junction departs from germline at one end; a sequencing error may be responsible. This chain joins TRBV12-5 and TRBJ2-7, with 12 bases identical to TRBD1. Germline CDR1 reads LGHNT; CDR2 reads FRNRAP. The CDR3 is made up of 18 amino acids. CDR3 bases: TGTGCTAGTGGCCCGGAATTCGGGACAGGGGGCGGATCCTACAAGCAGTACTTC. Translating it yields CASGPEFGTGGGSYKQYF.

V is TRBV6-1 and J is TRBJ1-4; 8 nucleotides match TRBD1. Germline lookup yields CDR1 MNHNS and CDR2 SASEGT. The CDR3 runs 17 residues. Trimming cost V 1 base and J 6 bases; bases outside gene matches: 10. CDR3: CASSEDRPRGLDEKLFF. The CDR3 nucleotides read TGTGCCAGCAGTGAAGATCGACCCAGGGGGCTGGATGAAAAACTGTTTTTT.

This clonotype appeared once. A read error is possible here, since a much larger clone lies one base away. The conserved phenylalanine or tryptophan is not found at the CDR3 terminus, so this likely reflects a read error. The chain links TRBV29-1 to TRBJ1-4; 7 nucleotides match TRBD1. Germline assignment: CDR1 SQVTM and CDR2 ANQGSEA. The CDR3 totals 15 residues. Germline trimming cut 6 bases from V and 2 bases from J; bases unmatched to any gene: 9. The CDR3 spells CSVRTLGGTNEKLFL. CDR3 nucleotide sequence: TGCAGCGTCCGAACATTAGGGGGCACTAATGAAAAACTGTTTTTA.

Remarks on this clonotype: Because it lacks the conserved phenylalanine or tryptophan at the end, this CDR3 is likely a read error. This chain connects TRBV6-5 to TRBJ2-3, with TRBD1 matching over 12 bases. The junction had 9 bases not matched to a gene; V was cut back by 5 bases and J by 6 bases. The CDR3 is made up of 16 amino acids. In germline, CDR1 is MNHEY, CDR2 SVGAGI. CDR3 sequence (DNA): TGTGCCAGCAGTGAACTTCCGGGACAGGGGGCGGATACGCAGTATTAT. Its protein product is CASSELPGQGADTQYY.

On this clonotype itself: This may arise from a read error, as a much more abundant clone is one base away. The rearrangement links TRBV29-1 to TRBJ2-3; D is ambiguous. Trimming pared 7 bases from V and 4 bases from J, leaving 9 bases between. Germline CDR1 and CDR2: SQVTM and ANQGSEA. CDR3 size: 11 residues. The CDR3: CSAGYADTQYF. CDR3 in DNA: TGCAGCGCCGGATACGCAGATACGCAGTATTTT.

DNA for the CDR3: TGCAGCGTTGTCAGGACTAGCGGATTCAATGAGCAGTTCTTC. Translated, it gives CSVVRTSGFNEQFF. The chain carries TRBV29-1 and TRBJ2-1, with TRBD2 matching 10 bases. V shed 4 bases and J 6 bases; nucleotides not matched to a gene: 6. CDR3 size: 14 residues. Per germline, CDR1 SQVTM and CDR2 ANQGSEA.

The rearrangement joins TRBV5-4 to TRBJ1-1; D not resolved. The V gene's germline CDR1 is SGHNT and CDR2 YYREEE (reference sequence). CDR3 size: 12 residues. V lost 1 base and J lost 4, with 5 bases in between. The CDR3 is CASSLQTTEAFF. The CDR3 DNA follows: TGTGCCAGCAGCTTGCAGACCACTGAAGCTTTCTTT.

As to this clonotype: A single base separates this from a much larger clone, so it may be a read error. The CDR3 protein is CSATKRLARVLDTQYF. The CDR3 DNA reads TGCAGTGCTACCAAGCGACTAGCGAGAGTTCTTGATACGCAGTATTTT. The chain recombines TRBV20-1 with TRBJ2-3; TRBD2 matches 8 bases. With 4 bases clipped from V and 6 bases from J, the junction kept 15 bases outside the gene matches. CDR3 length: 16 residues. Germline values: CDR1 DFQATT, CDR2 SNEGSKA (reference sequence).

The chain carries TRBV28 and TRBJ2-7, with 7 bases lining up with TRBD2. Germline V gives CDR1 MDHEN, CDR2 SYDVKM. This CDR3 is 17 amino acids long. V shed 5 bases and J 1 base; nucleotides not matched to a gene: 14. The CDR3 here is CASSPLGGSTLSYEQYF. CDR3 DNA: TGTGCCAGCAGTCCACTGGGAGGGAGTACGCTATCCTACGAGCAGTACTTC.

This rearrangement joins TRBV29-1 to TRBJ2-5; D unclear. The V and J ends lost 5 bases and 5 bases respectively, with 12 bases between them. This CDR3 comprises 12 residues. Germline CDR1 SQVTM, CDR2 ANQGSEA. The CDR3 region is CSVWGKQETQYF. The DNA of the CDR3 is TGCAGCGTTTGGGGAAAACAGGAGACCCAGTACTTC.

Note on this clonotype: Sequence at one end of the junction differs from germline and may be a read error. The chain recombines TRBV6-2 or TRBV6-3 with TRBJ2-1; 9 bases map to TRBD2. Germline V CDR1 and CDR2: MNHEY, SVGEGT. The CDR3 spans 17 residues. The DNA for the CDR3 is TGTGACAGCAGACACGCGGGAGGGCCCTCTAATTACAATGAGCAGTTCTTC. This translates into CDSRHAGGPSNYNEQFF.